Sequencing of this TCR beta chain was carried out in a study of blood T cell repertoires in COVID-19. Per germline, CDR1 MRHNA and CDR2 SNTAGT. CDR3 size: 17 residues. V was pared by 0 bases and J by 3 bases, with 9 bases of the junction left unmatched. Only in-frame clones appear in the TCRdb table, and some are missing; sequencing was by immunoSEQ multiplex PCR. Seen here are approximately 250,000 clones, approximately 85% observed once, and the top ten hold roughly 4.6%. The V and J genes are TRBV6-4 and TRBJ2-3; 7 nucleotides line up with TRBD2. Material: peripheral blood. This clonotype originated in a man aged 45 to 65 with COVID-19, enrolled during active disease. CDR3 region: CASSDSFSASGTDTQYF. For the CDR3, the DNA is TGTGCCAGCAGTGACTCCTTTTCTGCTAGCGGTACAGATACGCAGTATTTT.